These T cell receptor beta chains were read from a single sample in a study of post-analysis software for immune sequencing data. MiXCR was run by TCRdb on the PCR reads, yielding one entry per CDR3 protein. The sample consists of roughly 650,000 distinct CDR3 sequences, approximately 59% of them appearing once. Sequencing used blood. Receptors were obtained from a girl aged 2-10 years with multiple sclerosis. The CDR3 runs from the conserved cysteine through the conserved F or W. The D gene is left open where the match is weak. A clone size is listed for some rows: how often the clone was seen (once, few, many), or a class if it is expanded.

J gene | CDR3 length | D gene | clone size | V gene | CDR3 DNA | CDR3 protein
TRBJ2-5 | 15 | TRBD1 | few | TRBV7-9 | TGTGCCAGCAGCTTAGGAGGGACAGACCAAGAGACCCAGTACTTC | CASSLGGTDQETQYF
TRBJ2-6 | 16 | . | . | TRBV5-1 | TGCGCCAGCAGCTCAACAGGAGTCTCTGGGGCCAACGTCCTGACTTTC | CASSSTGVSGANVLTF
TRBJ2-1 | 13 | TRBD2 | . | TRBV7-3 | TGTGCCAGCAGCTCTGTAGCGGGAAAAGTGCAGTTCTTC | CASSSVAGKVQFF
TRBJ2-5 | 15 | . | few | TRBV7-9 | TGTGCCAGCAGCTTCCCGACAGTTTTCCAAGAGACCCAGTACTTC | CASSFPTVFQETQYF
TRBJ2-7 | 13 | . | few | TRBV20-1 | TGCAGTGCTAGACCGACCGACAGTTACGAGCAGTACTTC | CSARPTDSYEQYF
TRBJ1-5 | 15 | . | . | TRBV4-1 | TGCGCCAGCAGACTGGGTGGGGGAATCAATCAGCCCCAGCATTTT | CASRLGGGINQPQHF
TRBJ1-3 | 15 | . | . | TRBV7-2 | TGTGCCAGCAGCTTCCCCCTTAGGGCTGGAAACACCATATATTTT | CASSFPLRAGNTIYF
TRBJ1-6 | 14 | . | . | TRBV12-3/TRBV12-4 | TGTGCCAGCAGTCCTCGGAAGGGAAATTCACCCCTCCACTTT | CASSPRKGNSPLHF
TRBJ2-3 | 17 | TRBD2 | . | TRBV7-2 | TGTGCCAGCAGCTGGAACGCTGGGGGGGTTAGCACAGATACGCAGTATTTT | CASSWNAGGVSTDTQYF
TRBJ2-4 | 17 | . | . | TRBV12-3/TRBV12-4 | TGTGCCAGCAGTTTAGTCGCACAGGCTATAGCCAAAAACATTCAGTACTTC | CASSLVAQAIAKNIQYF
TRBJ2-1 | 15 | . | . | TRBV6-5 | TGTGCCAGCAGTACCGGGGACTGGAGCATGAATGAGCAGTTCTTC | CASSTGDWSMNEQFF
TRBJ1-5 | 15 | . | few | TRBV5-5 | TGTGCCAGCAGCTTGGCCCAGGGGAGCAATCAGCCCCAGCATTTT | CASSLAQGSNQPQHF
TRBJ1-2 | 14 | . | . | TRBV7-9 | TGTGCCAGCAGCTTAGGACCTTCAAACTGGGGCTACACCTTC | CASSLGPSNWGYTF
TRBJ2-1 | 16 | TRBD2 | . | TRBV6-2/TRBV6-3 | TGTGCCAGCAGTTACTTGCGGGAGGGCGCTTACAATGAGCAGTTCTTC | CASSYLREGAYNEQFF
TRBJ2-1 | 11 | . | . | TRBV20-1 | TGCAGTGCTAGATGGGGGAATATGTGGTTCTTC | CSARWGNMWFF
TRBJ2-2 | 16 | . | . | TRBV7-3 | TGTGCCAGCAGCACCGGGCCCAGTCCCGACACCGGGGAGCTGTTTTTT | CASSTGPSPDTGELFF
TRBJ2-3 | 15 | . | . | TRBV29-1 | TGCAGCGTTGAATTTCTAGCAGGCCGCACAGATACGCAGTATTTT | CSVEFLAGRTDTQYF
TRBJ1-2 | 13 | . | few | TRBV20-1 | TGCAGTGCTAGTCCGGGGGGTGATTATGGCTACACCTTC | CSASPGGDYGYTF
TRBJ2-1 | 14 | . | few | TRBV29-1 | TGCAGCGTTGTATCTGGGAGCTCCTACAATGAGCAGTTCTTC | CSVVSGSSYNEQFF
TRBJ1-5 | 16 | . | . | TRBV6-2/TRBV6-3 | TGTGCCAGCGGGACTCTACGGACCACAGGAGGTCAGCCCCAGCATTTT | CASGTLRTTGGQPQHF
TRBJ2-1 | 16 | . | . | TRBV11-2 | TGTGCCAGCAGCCCGTACACGGCCATGGGGCACAATGAGCAGTTCTTC | CASSPYTAMGHNEQFF
TRBJ2-7 | 14 | TRBD1 | . | TRBV7-2 | TGTGCCAGCAGTGCAGTTCAGGGGGCTGGCGAGCAGTACTTC | CASSAVQGAGEQYF
TRBJ1-2 | 12 | TRBD1 | once | TRBV3-1 | TGTGCCAGCAGCAGGACAGGAGGTGGCTACACCTTC | CASSRTGGGYTF
TRBJ2-5 | 17 | TRBD2 | . | TRBV29-1 | TGCAGCGTTGAAGAAAGGAAAGCGGGGGGCCCTATGGGGACCCAGTACTTC | CSVEERKAGGPMGTQYF
TRBJ2-5 | 14 | . | few | TRBV10-3 | TGTGCCATCAGTGAGAGTGGAGGGCCCAAGACCCAGTACTTC | CAISESGGPKTQYF
TRBJ2-5 | 13 | . | . | TRBV7-9 | TGTGCCAGCAGCCCTAAGGGCCCCGAGACCCAGTACTTC | CASSPKGPETQYF
TRBJ2-3 | 16 | TRBD1 | . | TRBV20-1 | TGCAGTGCTAGAGCCCACAGGGGGCGCAGGTCAGATACGCAGTATTTT | CSARAHRGRRSDTQYF
TRBJ2-4 | 15 | . | . | TRBV15 | TGTGCCACCAGCAGAGGTGGGGGTGCCAAAAACATTCAGTACTTC | CATSRGGGAKNIQYF
TRBJ2-5 | 13 | . | . | TRBV29-1 | TGCAGCGTTAGAGGGATAGACCAAGAGACCCAGTACTTC | CSVRGIDQETQYF
TRBJ2-7 | 11 | TRBD2 | . | TRBV6-2/TRBV6-3 | TGTGCCAGCGGGACTACTCCGGAGCAGTACTTC | CASGTTPEQYF
TRBJ2-4 | 14 | TRBD1 | . | TRBV12-3/TRBV12-4 | TGTGCCAGCAGTCCCAGGGGGCTGGAAAACATTCAGTACTTC | CASSPRGLENIQYF
TRBJ2-7 | 14 | TRBD1 | . | TRBV6-2/TRBV6-3 | TGTGCCAGCAAAAGTAACCTACAGGGGTCCGAGCAGTACTTC | CASKSNLQGSEQYF
TRBJ2-3 | 13 | . | . | TRBV29-1 | TGCAGCGTCGAATGGCGGGGACCAGATACGCAGTATTTT | CSVEWRGPDTQYF
TRBJ2-3 | 13 | . | . | TRBV4-2 | TGTGCCAGCAGCTCTACGGTAGGGGATACGCAGTATTTT | CASSSTVGDTQYF
TRBJ2-7 | 14 | . | . | TRBV12-3/TRBV12-4 | TGTGCCAGCAGCGAGGGGCAGGGGATATACGAGCAGTACTTC | CASSEGQGIYEQYF
TRBJ2-3 | 15 | TRBD1 | . | TRBV12-3/TRBV12-4 | TGTGCCAGCAGTCCTGGACAGGTGTTCACAGATACGCAGTATTTT | CASSPGQVFTDTQYF
TRBJ2-1 | 14 | TRBD1 | . | TRBV29-1 | TGCAGCGTTGACAGGACAGGGGTCTACAATGAGCAGTTCTTC | CSVDRTGVYNEQFF
TRBJ2-5 | 15 | TRBD2 | . | TRBV7-6 | TGTGCCAGCAGCTTAGGCCCCGGGACTAGTGAGACCCAGTACTTC | CASSLGPGTSETQYF
TRBJ1-1 | 15 | TRBD1 | . | TRBV7-8 | TGTGCCAGCAGCCCCCACAGGGGATCGAACACTGAAGCTTTCTTT | CASSPHRGSNTEAFF
TRBJ1-1 | 18 | . | . | TRBV4-2 | TGTGCCAGCAGCGGCCAGCCAAAATTCTCGAATATGAACACTGAAGCTTTCTTT | CASSGQPKFSNMNTEAFF
TRBJ2-5 | 16 | . | few | TRBV14 | TGTGCCAGCAGCCAAGCGAGGGTCTCCCGGCAAGAGACCCAGTACTTC | CASSQARVSRQETQYF
TRBJ1-1 | 14 | . | . | TRBV27 | TGTGCCAGCAGTTTTCGTAAGGCGAACACTGAAGCTTTCTTT | CASSFRKANTEAFF
TRBJ2-5 | 18 | . | . | TRBV3-1 | TGTGCCAGCAGCCAAGAAAAGCTTTATCCGGCTCCCCAAGAGACCCAGTACTTC | CASSQEKLYPAPQETQYF
TRBJ2-2 | 12 | . | . | TRBV29-1 | TGCAGCGTTGTACGGCAGACCGGGGAGCTGTTTTTT | CSVVRQTGELFF
TRBJ1-1 | 11 | . | . | TRBV2 | TGTGCCAGCGGGGCGGACACTGAAGCTTTCTTT | CASGADTEAFF
TRBJ1-6 | 15 | TRBD1 | . | TRBV7-6 | TGTGCCAGCAGCTTAGTGGGACAGGGCGATTCACCCCTCCACTTT | CASSLVGQGDSPLHF
TRBJ2-6 | 16 | TRBD1 | . | TRBV29-1 | TGCAGCGTTGGTGGACAGGGGTTGTCTGGGGCCAACGTCCTGACTTTC | CSVGGQGLSGANVLTF
TRBJ2-1 | 14 | TRBD1 | . | TRBV5-1 | TGCGCCAGCAGCGGGGGACAGGTTTTAAGTGAGCAGTTCTTC | CASSGGQVLSEQFF
TRBJ2-1 | 16 | . | once | TRBV5-1 | TGCGCCAGCAGCTTGGCCGCCCCAGGACTTAACAATGAGCAGTTCTTC | CASSLAAPGLNNEQFF
TRBJ2-1 | 15 | . | . | TRBV6-6 | TGTGCCAGCAGTTATACAATTTTCTCCTACAATGAGCAGTTCTTC | CASSYTIFSYNEQFF
TRBJ2-6 | 15 | . | . | TRBV20-1 | TGCAGTGCTAGAGATAGGCTAGCTGGGGCCAACGTCCTGACTTTC | CSARDRLAGANVLTF
TRBJ1-5 | 14 | TRBD1 | . | TRBV5-1 | TGCGCCAGCAGCCCCGGGACAGAAGGTCAGCCCCAGCATTTT | CASSPGTEGQPQHF